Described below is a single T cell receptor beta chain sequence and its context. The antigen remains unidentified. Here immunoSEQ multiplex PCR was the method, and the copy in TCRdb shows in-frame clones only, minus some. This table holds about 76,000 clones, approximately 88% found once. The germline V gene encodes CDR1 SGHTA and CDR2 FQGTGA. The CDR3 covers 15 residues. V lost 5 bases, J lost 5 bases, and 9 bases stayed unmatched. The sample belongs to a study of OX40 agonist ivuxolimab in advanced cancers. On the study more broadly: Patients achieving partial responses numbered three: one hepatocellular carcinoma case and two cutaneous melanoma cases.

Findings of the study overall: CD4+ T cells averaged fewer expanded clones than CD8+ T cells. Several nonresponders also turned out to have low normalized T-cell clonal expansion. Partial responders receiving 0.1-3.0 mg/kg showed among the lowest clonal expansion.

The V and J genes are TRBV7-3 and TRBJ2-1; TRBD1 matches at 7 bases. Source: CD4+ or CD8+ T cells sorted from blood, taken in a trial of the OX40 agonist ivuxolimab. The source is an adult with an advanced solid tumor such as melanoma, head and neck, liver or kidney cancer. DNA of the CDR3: TGTGCCAGCAGCCCCCGACAGGGTAGACACAATGAGCAGTTCTTC. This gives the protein CASSPRQGRHNEQFF. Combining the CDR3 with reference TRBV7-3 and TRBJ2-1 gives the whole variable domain GAGVSQTPSNKVTEKGKYVELRCDPISGHTALYWYRQSLGQGPEFLIYFQGTGAADDSGLPNDRFFAVRPEGSVSTLKIQRTERGDSAVYLCASSPRQGRHNEQFFGPGTRLTVL.